This is a list of T cell receptor beta chains from one sample in a study of spatial heterogeneity in lung cancer. One entry per CDR3 protein results from TCRdb running MiXCR on the 5' RACE reads. This sample has 8,500 to 14,000 distinct CDR3 sequences, with 3.5% to 4.5% found just once. The sequences come from PBMCs, collected at surgery. These receptors were taken from a female donor with early-stage non-small cell lung cancer. Both conserved end residues are part of each CDR3. D genes are given only for firm matches. Clone size is not always given. Where it is, it says once, few, many or a class for expanded clones.

d_call,clone_size,j_call,v_call,cdr3_aa,cdr3_nt
TRBD1,NA,TRBJ1-4,TRBV20-1,CSAAGTVNEKLFF,TGCAGTGCTGCCGGGACAGTAAATGAAAAACTGTTTTTT
NA,many,TRBJ2-1,TRBV7-9,CASSSGIRNEQFF,TGTGCCAGCAGCTCCGGGATACGCAATGAGCAGTTCTTC
NA,many,TRBJ2-1,TRBV20-1,CSARYGASYNEQFF,TGCAGTGCTAGATACGGGGCCAGCTACAATGAGCAGTTCTTC
NA,many,TRBJ1-3,TRBV19,CASSTEDGNTIYF,TGTGCCAGTAGTACCGAAGATGGAAACACCATATATTTT
TRBD2,many,TRBJ2-1,TRBV7-8,CASSLGLAGSDEQFF,TGTGCCAGCAGCTTAGGACTAGCGGGGAGCGATGAGCAGTTCTTC
NA,few,TRBJ2-7,TRBV20-1,CSARESGLSYEQYF,TGCAGTGCTAGAGAGTCCGGGCTCTCCTACGAGCAGTACTTC
TRBD2,many,TRBJ2-1,TRBV5-1,CASRTSGRGNEQFF,TGCGCCAGCCGGACTAGCGGGAGGGGCAATGAGCAGTTCTTC
TRBD2,medium-sized,TRBJ2-1,TRBV4-3,CASSQGLAGKNNEQFF,TGCGCCAGCAGCCAAGGGTTAGCGGGAAAGAACAATGAGCAGTTCTTC
NA,many,TRBJ1-5,TRBV5-1,CASSLLGESQPQHF,TGCGCCAGCAGCTTGCTGGGGGAAAGTCAGCCCCAGCATTTT
NA,many,TRBJ1-3,TRBV5-5,CASSLRGGSGNTIYF,TGTGCCAGCAGCTTACGGGGAGGGAGCGGAAACACCATATATTTT
TRBD1,many,TRBJ1-4,TRBV27,CASSPLRGIDEKLFF,TGTGCCAGCAGTCCACTCAGGGGGATCGATGAAAAACTGTTTTTT
TRBD2,many,TRBJ2-1,TRBV12-3/TRBV12-4,CASSFWGLASYEQFF,TGTGCCAGCAGTTTTTGGGGACTAGCCTCCTATGAGCAGTTCTTC
TRBD2,NA,TRBJ2-3,TRBV20-1,CSASPGTSSDTQYF,TGCAGTGCTTCCCCCGGGACTAGTTCAGATACGCAGTATTTT
NA,NA,TRBJ2-1,TRBV5-5,CASSLDVGNEQFF,TGTGCCAGCAGCTTGGATGTGGGGAATGAGCAGTTCTTC
TRBD1,few,TRBJ1-2,TRBV7-2,CASSPDREAPYGYTF,TGTGCCAGCAGCCCGGACAGGGAGGCCCCCTATGGCTACACCTTC
NA,few,TRBJ1-5,TRBV2,CASSEGPNFGQQHF,TGTGCCAGCAGTGAAGGGCCAAACTTTGGACAGCAGCATTTT
NA,many,TRBJ2-7,TRBV20-1,CSAREGFSYEQYF,TGCAGTGCTAGAGAGGGGTTTTCCTACGAGCAGTACTTC
NA,many,TRBJ1-1,TRBV6-1,CASSEGGEGPEAFF,TGTGCCAGCAGTGAAGGGGGAGAAGGGCCTGAAGCTTTCTTT
TRBD1,few,TRBJ1-2,TRBV18,CASSPRQGDAYGYTF,TGTGCCAGCTCACCACGACAGGGGGACGCCTATGGCTACACCTTC
NA,many,TRBJ2-5,TRBV7-2,CASSRDLAFQETQYF,TGTGCCAGCAGCCGGGACTTAGCATTCCAAGAGACCCAGTACTTC
NA,many,TRBJ2-7,TRBV7-8,CASSLAPGIYEQYF,TGTGCCAGCAGCTTAGCTCCGGGGATTTACGAGCAGTACTTC
NA,many,TRBJ2-3,TRBV7-2,CASRISSTDTQYF,TGTGCCAGCAGGATCTCTAGCACAGATACGCAGTATTTT
NA,many,TRBJ2-1,TRBV27,CASSLAGPSYNEQFF,TGTGCCAGCAGTTTAGCGGGACCATCCTACAATGAGCAGTTCTTC
NA,many,TRBJ2-1,TRBV4-2,CASSRALISNNEQFF,TGTGCCAGCAGCCGAGCCCTAATAAGCAACAATGAGCAGTTCTTC
NA,NA,TRBJ2-7,TRBV5-1,CASSYDSAYEQYF,TGCGCCAGCAGCTACGACAGCGCTTACGAGCAGTACTTC
TRBD2,many,TRBJ2-1,TRBV4-2,CASSQVTSGGAREQFF,TGTGCCAGCAGCCAAGTGACTAGCGGGGGGGCCCGGGAGCAGTTCTTC
NA,many,TRBJ2-6,TRBV9,CASSVFDSGANVLTF,TGTGCCAGCAGCGTGTTTGATTCTGGGGCCAACGTCCTGACTTTC
NA,many,TRBJ2-5,TRBV19,CAVRPGGTETQYF,TGTGCCGTCCGCCCTGGGGGAACAGAGACCCAGTACTTC
TRBD1,many,TRBJ1-6,TRBV7-2,CASSWTGDNSPLHF,TGTGCCAGCAGCTGGACAGGGGATAATTCACCCCTCCACTTT
NA,many,TRBJ2-2,TRBV4-2,CASSQPSPGTGTGELFF,TGTGCCAGCAGCCAACCATCCCCAGGGACGGGCACCGGGGAGCTGTTTTTT
NA,NA,TRBJ2-5,TRBV6-2/TRBV6-3,CASSLNVRETQYF,TGTGCCAGCAGCTTAAACGTCAGGGAGACCCAGTACTTC
TRBD2,many,TRBJ2-7,TRBV11-2,CASSLSGAKEQYF,TGTGCCAGCAGCTTAAGCGGGGCCAAAGAGCAGTACTTC
TRBD1,few,TRBJ1-2,TRBV5-1,CASSPSPGQGAVGYTF,TGCGCCAGCAGCCCGAGTCCGGGACAGGGGGCTGTTGGCTACACCTTC
NA,few,TRBJ1-2,TRBV7-9,CASSPDAGTGYTF,TGTGCCAGCAGCCCCGACGCCGGGACCGGCTACACCTTC
NA,many,TRBJ1-3,TRBV19,CASSISSRTGNTIYF,TGTGCCAGTAGTATAAGCAGTCGTACTGGAAACACCATATATTTT
NA,few,TRBJ2-3,TRBV9,CASSVGTGEYTDTQYF,TGTGCCAGCAGCGTAGGAACAGGCGAGTACACAGATACGCAGTATTTT
NA,NA,TRBJ1-1,TRBV3-1,CASSQLEDTEAFF,TGTGCCAGCAGCCAACTCGAAGACACTGAAGCTTTCTTT
NA,many,TRBJ1-6,TRBV2,CASSGRESGSPLHF,TGTGCCAGCAGTGGGAGGGAGTCTGGCTCACCCCTCCACTTT
NA,NA,TRBJ1-5,TRBV19,CASSQGTVQPQHF,TGTGCCAGTAGCCAGGGTACGGTTCAGCCCCAGCATTTT
NA,many,TRBJ2-5,TRBV15,CATSRGRVQETQYF,TGTGCCACCAGCAGAGGCAGGGTCCAAGAGACCCAGTACTTC
TRBD2,many,TRBJ2-1,TRBV20-1,CSARKSGGRYNEQFF,TGCAGTGCTAGGAAAAGCGGGGGTAGATACAATGAGCAGTTCTTC